The sample holds a few counts of the clone carrying this T cell receptor beta chain. Its antigen remains unidentified. Method: immunoSEQ multiplex PCR; TCRdb's copy keeps in-frame clones and lacks some. The data contain 75,000 to 100,000 clones, under 85% of them seen just once; the ten biggest clones take up 3% to 3.5%. The sample is drawn from a study of neoadjuvant anti-PD-1 for oral cavity cancer. Whole-study context: Most patients had three to four biweekly doses of 3 mg/kg nivolumab before resection.

Study-level results: Treg/Th17 ratio rose with pretreatment blood and fell with post-treatment tumor TCRbeta clonality.

Patients had newly diagnosed, untreated stage II-IVA oral cavity squamous cell carcinoma. Cohort: HPV-negative, locally advanced oral cavity squamous cell carcinoma patients. Trimming took off 2 bases at V and 0 bases at J, with 10 bases between the two ends. CDR3 length: 15 amino acids. Germline V CDR1 and CDR2: WSHSY, SAAADI. The origin of this receptor is a person between 40 and 80 years old with oral cavity squamous cell carcinoma. This sequence joins TRBV10-2 and TRBJ1-2; unclear D gene. This sample comprised PBMCs, obtained before nivolumab (anti-PD-1) treatment. The CDR3 bases are TGCGCCAGCAGTGAGATGGCAGCCACTAACTATGGCTACACCTTC. Residues: CASSEMAATNYGYTF.